A single sample is the source of the 32 T cell receptor beta chains below, sequenced in a study of T cell responses to AZD1222 COVID-19 vaccine. Clones were read by immunoSEQ multiplex PCR, and TCRdb kept only the in-frame ones, dropping some. This table holds some 170,000 clones, roughly nine tenths found once. The sample in question was peripheral blood, obtained 28 days after the second AZD1222 dose. Receptors were obtained from an adult who received the AZD1222 COVID-19 vaccine.

In its sample, this clone was seen once. The rearrangement joins TRBV10-3 to TRBJ2-3; D is tentatively TRBD1 or TRBD2 (6 bases each). V was shortened by 0 bases and J by 5 bases, with 24 bases between the two germline ends. Looked up from germline, CDR1 is ENHRY and CDR2 is SYGVKD. The CDR3 loop spans 19 amino acids. The CDR3: CAISESKGGPPTGGDTQYF. In DNA, the CDR3 is TGTGCCATCAGTGAGTCGAAAGGGGGACCCCCAACCGGGGGAGATACGCAGTATTTT.

J is TRBJ2-7 and V is TRBV6-5; 9 bases fit TRBD1. Germline lookup yields CDR1 MNHEY and CDR2 SVGAGI. With 6 bases clipped from V and 5 bases from J, the junction kept 5 bases outside the gene matches. The CDR3 covers 13 residues. CDR3 nucleotide sequence: TGTGCCAGCAGAACCGGGACAGGGAACGAGCAGTACTTC. It yields the protein CASRTGTGNEQYF.

The genes are TRBV14 and TRBJ2-2, with a possible D match to TRBD1 (5 bases). Germline V gene data show CDR1 as SGHDN and CDR2 as FVKESK. V lost 4 bases, J lost 0 bases, and 12 bases lay in between. The CDR3 is 16 residues long. As DNA, the CDR3 is TGTGCCAGCAGCCTTCAGGGATATGCGAACACCGGGGAGCTGTTTTTT. It specifies CASSLQGYANTGELFF.

The V and J genes are TRBV4-1 and TRBJ2-7; 8 bases fit TRBD1. From germline, CDR1 is MGHRA and CDR2 YSYEKL. The V segment lost 3 bases and the J segment 0 bases; nucleotides outside the gene matches: 7. The CDR3 runs 16 residues. CDR3 DNA sequence: TGCGCCAGCAGCCAGCAGCTGGACAGGGCCTCCTACGAGCAGTACTTC. Protein: CASSQQLDRASYEQYF.

This clone was picked up one time. The rearrangement joins TRBV27 to TRBJ2-7; TRBD1 might be the D (6 bases). The germline gives CDR1 MNHEY, CDR2 SMNVEV (reference sequence). The V and J ends lost 7 bases and 7 bases respectively, with 20 bases between them. This CDR3 has 14 residues. The CDR3 DNA reads as TGTGCCAGCACCTCCCGGGGACAATTTTTTGAGCAGTACTTC. Amino acids: CASTSRGQFFEQYF.

The V and J genes are TRBV19 and TRBJ1-1; D call uncertain. The CDR3 runs 12 residues. Trimming removed 6 bases from V and 1 base from J, with 6 bases in between. CDR1 is LNHDA and CDR2 is SQIVND in the germline V gene (reference sequence). The CDR3 sequence is CASRGGNTEAFF. Here the CDR3 DNA reads TGTGCCAGTAGAGGAGGGAACACTGAAGCTTTCTTT.

The V call is TRBV4-2, the J call TRBJ1-3, with D perhaps TRBD1 (6 bases). The CDR3 has 16 residues. The germline V gene has CDR1 LGHNA and CDR2 YNFKEQ. Trimming removed 0 bases from V and 3 bases from J, with 12 bases in between. In nucleotides, the CDR3 is TGTGCCAGCAGCCAAGATCTCGGCAGGGGTGGAAACACCATATATTTT. This gives the protein CASSQDLGRGGNTIYF.

This chain uses TRBV7-9 with TRBJ2-7; D is perhaps TRBD1 (6 bases). V lost 5 bases to trimming and J lost 5 bases, with 16 bases between them. The CDR3 has 14 residues. Germline V gives CDR1 SEHNR, CDR2 FQNEAQ (reference sequence). CDR3: CASSPRTEEDEQYF. In nucleotides, the CDR3 is TGTGCCAGCAGCCCTCGGACAGAGGAGGACGAGCAGTACTTC.

This chain uses TRBV3-1 (or the pseudogene TRBV3-2) with TRBJ2-7, with TRBD2 matching 8 bases. V gave up 3 bases and J gave up 5 bases; unmatched junction bases: 6. The length of the CDR3 is 14 residues. CDR1 and CDR2 from the germline V gene are LGHDT and YNNKEL (reference sequence). The CDR3 DNA reads as TGTGCCAGCAGCCAGGGACTAGGGGCCCACGAGCAGTACTTC. Translated: CASSQGLGAHEQYF.

The genes are TRBV6-5 and TRBJ2-3; perhaps TRBD2 as D (5 bases). The CDR3 totals 14 residues. Looked up from germline, CDR1 is MNHEY and CDR2 is SVGAGI. V was shortened by 6 bases and J by 0 bases, with 10 bases between the two germline ends. Here the CDR3 reads CASSRTSSTDTQYF. CDR3 bases: TGTGCCAGCAGCCGGACTTCTAGCACAGATACGCAGTATTTT.

This chain joins TRBV5-5 and TRBJ2-7; possibly TRBD1 or TRBD2 for D (5 bases each). This CDR3 spans 14 amino acids. V was shortened by 2 bases and J by 0 bases, with 9 bases between the two germline ends. The germline V gene encodes CDR1 SGHKS and CDR2 YYEKEE (reference sequence). The CDR3 sequence is CASSLGTVSYEQYF. CDR3 nucleotides: TGTGCCAGCAGCTTAGGGACGGTCTCCTACGAGCAGTACTTC.

The table lists this clone with a count of one. The chain is built from TRBV7-8 and TRBJ1-1; 8 bases are shared with TRBD1. The CDR3 has 15 residues. CDR1 and CDR2 (germline): SGHVS, FQNEAQ. Trimming removed 5 bases from V and 6 bases from J; junction bases left unmatched: 11. The CDR3 coding sequence is TGTGCCAGCAGCCCATGGACAGGGTTGGTCGCTGAAGCTTTCTTT. This codes for CASSPWTGLVAEAFF.

V is TRBV20-1 and J is TRBJ1-2; D remains unclear. CDR3 length: 12 amino acids. Germline V CDR1 and CDR2: DFQATT, SNEGSKA (reference sequence). Trimming cost V 3 bases and J 8 bases, with 13 bases left between them. CDR3 region: CSASPLTQGYTF. Here the CDR3 DNA reads TGCAGTGCTAGTCCATTAACCCAAGGCTACACCTTC.

The V call is TRBV14, the J call TRBJ2-5; D perhaps matches TRBD2 (6 bases). This CDR3 spans 13 amino acids. V lost 6 bases to trimming and J lost 5 bases, with 13 bases between them. Looked up from germline, CDR1 is SGHDN and CDR2 is FVKESK. As DNA, the CDR3 is TGTGCCAGCAGTAGGAGGGCGTGGGAGACCCAGTACTTC. This gives the protein CASSRRAWETQYF.

The V and J genes are TRBV10-3 and TRBJ1-3; no clear D. The germline CDR1 and CDR2 sequences are ENHRY and SYGVKD. Trimming cost V 8 bases and J 2 bases, with 13 bases left between them. This CDR3 is built from 14 residues. CDR3: CAIRTELPGNTIYF. CDR3 bases: TGTGCCATCCGGACGGAACTTCCTGGAAACACCATATATTTT.

The rearrangement joins TRBV10-1 to TRBJ2-1; the match to TRBD1 covers 8 bases. This CDR3 has 14 amino acids. J lost 7 bases, V lost 5 bases, and 7 bases had no gene match. Germline V lookup: CDR1 WNHNN, CDR2 SYGVQD (reference sequence). The CDR3 DNA is TGCGCCAGCAGTATCGGACAGGGACCAAATGAGCAGTTCTTC. Protein sequence: CASSIGQGPNEQFF.

The chain is built from TRBV10-3 and TRBJ1-5, with D possibly matching TRBD1 (5 bases). This CDR3 has 15 amino acids. Trimming pared 0 bases from V and 4 bases from J, leaving 10 bases between. Germline loops: CDR1 ENHRY, CDR2 SYGVKD. The CDR3 DNA sequence: TGTGCCATCAGTGAGTCCCTAGGGGATAATCAGCCCCAGCATTTT. Translating it yields CAISESLGDNQPQHF.

The V and J genes are TRBV4-2 and TRBJ1-2, with D hard to call. Trimming removed 0 bases at V and 2 bases at J, with 10 bases between. The CDR3 is 15 amino acids. The germline gives CDR1 LGHNA, CDR2 YNFKEQ. The CDR3 sequence is CASSQEGRLNYGYTF. The CDR3 coding sequence is TGTGCCAGCAGCCAAGAAGGACGGTTAAACTATGGCTACACCTTC.

The gene calls are TRBV5-4 and TRBJ1-6, with 12 bases fitting TRBD1. J lost 9 bases, V lost 0 bases, and 1 base had no gene match. The CDR3 has 15 residues. Germline-derived CDR1 and CDR2 are SGHNT and YYREEE (reference sequence). The CDR3 DNA reads as TGTGCCAGCAGCTTGGGGGGACAGGGGGCTTCACCCCTCCACTTT. It yields the protein CASSLGGQGASPLHF.

The chain is built from TRBV6-5 and TRBJ1-2, with D perhaps TRBD1 (6 bases). This CDR3 spans 13 amino acids. The germline CDR1 and CDR2 sequences are MNHEY and SVGAGI. Trimming pared 7 bases from V and 8 bases from J, leaving 17 bases between. CDR3 in DNA: TGTGCCAGCACCATCGGACAGATCGGGGGCTACACCTTC. Translating gives CASTIGQIGGYTF.

This sequence joins TRBV4-1 and TRBJ1-5; D perhaps matches TRBD1 (6 bases). CDR1 is MGHRA, CDR2 YSYEKL, per germline. V lost 4 bases to trimming and J lost 1 base, with 11 bases between them. CDR3 length: 15 residues. CDR3 amino acids: CASSPTGSSNQPQHF. The CDR3 DNA reads TGCGCCAGCAGCCCGACAGGTTCGAGCAATCAGCCCCAGCATTTT.

Here the CDR3 reads CASSYLGGAFF. CDR3 DNA: TGTGCCAGCAGTTATTTAGGGGGAGCTTTCTTT. The rearrangement joins TRBV6-5 to TRBJ1-1, with D maybe TRBD1 (6 bases). This CDR3 is built from 11 residues. Germline CDR1 MNHEY, CDR2 SVGAGI. V dropped 3 bases and J dropped 10 bases, with 9 bases sitting between them.

The V call is TRBV29-1, the J call TRBJ1-2; no reliable D call. This CDR3 region has 11 residues. Germline values: CDR1 SQVTM, CDR2 ANQGSEA. V lost 3 bases and J lost 4, with 6 bases in between. The CDR3 nucleotides are TGCAGCGTTGACGATGGCTATGGCTACACCTTC. Its translation: CSVDDGYGYTF.

This chain joins TRBV28 and TRBJ2-5; a possible D gene is TRBD1 (6 bases). The CDR3 consists of 15 residues. Germline V gene sequence: CDR1 MDHEN, CDR2 SYDVKM. V was trimmed by 7 bases and J by 6 bases, leaving 21 bases between them. For the CDR3, the DNA is TGTGCCAGCACCGTGGGGGCAGGGGATATTAAGACCCAGTACTTC. Translating it yields CASTVGAGDIKTQYF. The whole variable domain, remainder taken from reference TRBV28 and TRBJ2-5, is DVKVTQSSRYLVKRTGEKVFLECVQDMDHENMFWYRQDPGLGLRLIYFSYDVKMKEKGDIPEGYSVSREKKERFSLILESASTNQTSMYLCASTVGAGDIKTQYFGPGTRLLVL.

Concerning this clone itself: A junction boundary mismatches the germline segment, possibly from a read error. The chain is built from TRBV2 and TRBJ2-2, with D possibly matching TRBD1 (6 bases). This CDR3 is built from 15 residues. The germline V gene has CDR1 SNHLY and CDR2 FYNNEI. CDR3 DNA sequence: TGTGCCAGCAGTGTACAGGGACCGAACGCCGGGGAGCTGTTTTTT. Protein sequence: CASSVQGPNAGELFF.

The chain couples TRBV19 to TRBJ2-1; TRBD1 aligns across 8 bases. Germline values: CDR1 LNHDA, CDR2 SQIVND (reference sequence). This CDR3 is 16 amino acids long. With V trimmed by 6 bases and J by 7 bases, 14 bases remained unmatched. The CDR3 is CASSGGQGLRGNEQFF. CDR3 DNA sequence: TGTGCCAGTAGCGGTGGACAGGGCCTAAGGGGGAATGAGCAGTTCTTC.

The rearrangement joins TRBV19 to TRBJ2-3; D uncertain. Deletions cut 5 bases from V and 6 bases from J, with 12 bases between. The CDR3 has 13 amino acids. Germline V gene data show CDR1 as LNHDA and CDR2 as SQIVND (reference sequence). Written as DNA, the CDR3 is TGTGCCAGTAGTCTTAACCAGAGGGATACGCAGTATTTT. Translation gives CASSLNQRDTQYF.

This chain connects TRBV5-6 to TRBJ2-5; the match to TRBD1 covers 9 bases. CDR1 SGHDT and CDR2 YYEEEE come from the germline V gene. V shed 0 bases and J 5 bases; nucleotides not matched to a gene: 5. CDR3 length equals 15 residues. In DNA, the CDR3 is TGTGCCAGCAGCTTGGGGACAGGGGATGGGGAGACCCAGTACTTC. Translation gives CASSLGTGDGETQYF.

The chain has TRBV5-4 and TRBJ2-5; 12 positions agree with TRBD1. Germline-derived CDR1 and CDR2 are SGHNT and YYREEE (reference sequence). The CDR3 runs 15 residues. Unmatched junction bases numbered 9, after V lost 7 bases and J lost 5 bases. The CDR3: CASSSRDRGRETQYF. CDR3 in DNA: TGTGCCAGCTCGTCCCGGGACAGGGGGCGGGAGACCCAGTACTTC.

This rearrangement joins TRBV5-1 to TRBJ2-1, with 10 bases matching TRBD1. CDR1 and CDR2 (germline): SGHRS, YFSETQ. J lost 8 bases, V lost 5 bases, and 13 bases had no gene match. The CDR3 has 16 amino acids. The CDR3 DNA is TGCGCCAGCAGGGAAACACCCGGGACAGGGGTGGATGAGCAGTTCTTC. It yields the protein CASRETPGTGVDEQFF.

The table lists this clone with a few counts. The chain links TRBV4-1 to TRBJ1-5; the match to TRBD1 covers 8 bases. With V trimmed by 1 base and J by 0 bases, 11 bases remained unmatched. Germline CDR1 and CDR2: MGHRA and YSYEKL. The CDR3 contains 19 residues. The CDR3 is CASSQGAGTGPYSNQPQHF. CDR3 DNA: TGCGCCAGCAGCCAAGGTGCCGGGACAGGACCCTATAGCAATCAGCCCCAGCATTTT.

The chain recombines TRBV4-1 with TRBJ1-2; D is unresolved. V was pared by 3 bases and J by 5 bases, with 10 bases between. The length of the CDR3 is 13 residues. The germline V gene has CDR1 MGHRA and CDR2 YSYEKL. CDR3 loop: CASSHANEYGYTF. CDR3 DNA: TGCGCCAGCAGCCACGCAAACGAGTATGGCTACACCTTC.